This TCR beta chain was sequenced during a study of T-cell memory formation after mild COVID-19. This clonotype occurred a few times. V gave up 0 bases and J gave up 7 bases; unmatched junction bases: 8. CDR3 size: 16 residues. Per germline, CDR1 SGHRS and CDR2 YFSETQ. In TCRdb, the 5' RACE reads were re-called with MiXCR into one record per CDR3 protein. The sample consists of about 560,000 distinct CDR3 sequences, approximately 15% of them appearing once. The chain is built from TRBV5-1 and TRBJ2-2; 8 nucleotides agree with TRBD2. Sample: PBMCs or a T cell subset sorted from them (not recorded which). This TCR came from an adult woman who had mild COVID-19 (a few samples of this study predate the infection). Cell type and time point are not known. CDR3 coding DNA: TGCGCCAGCAGCTTGGCGGCGGGAGGACGCGGCGGGGAGCTGTTTTTT. It codes for CASSLAAGGRGGELFF.